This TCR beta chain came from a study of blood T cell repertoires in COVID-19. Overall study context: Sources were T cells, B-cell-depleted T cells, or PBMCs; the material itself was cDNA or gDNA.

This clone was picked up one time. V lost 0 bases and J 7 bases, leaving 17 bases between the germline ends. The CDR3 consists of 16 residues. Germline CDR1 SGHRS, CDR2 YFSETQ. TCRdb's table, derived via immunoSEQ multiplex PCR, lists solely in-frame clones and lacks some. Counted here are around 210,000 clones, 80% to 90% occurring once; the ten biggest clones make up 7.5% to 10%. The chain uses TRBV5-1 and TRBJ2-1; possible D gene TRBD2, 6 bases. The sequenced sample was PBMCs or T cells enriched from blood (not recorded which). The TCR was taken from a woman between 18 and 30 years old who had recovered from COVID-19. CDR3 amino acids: CASSLAHQAGYNEQFF. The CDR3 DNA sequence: TGCGCCAGCAGCTTGGCACACCAGGCGGGGTATAATGAGCAGTTCTTC.